Listed below are T cell receptor beta chains from one sample, sequenced in a study of blood T cell repertoires in COVID-19. TCRdb's copy holds only in-frame clones and misses some; the assay was immunoSEQ multiplex PCR. The repertoire consists of just over 300,000 clones, with approximately 83% occurring once and the leading ten covering under 2.5%. Sequenced input: PBMCs or T cells enriched from blood (not recorded which). These TCRs come from a man younger than 45 who had recovered from COVID-19. The CDR3 runs from the conserved cysteine through the conserved F or W. D genes are given only for firm matches. The size field is filled for only some rows; it gives once, few, many or a size class.

NA	TRBD1	TRBJ1-5	TRBV2	TGTGCCAGCAGTGAATACGGACAGGGGATCCAGCGTCAGCATTTT	CASSEYGQGIQRQHF
NA	NA	TRBJ1-4	TRBV7-9	TGTGCCAGCATGCGGTCAACTAATGAAAAACTGTTTTTT	CASMRSTNEKLFF
few	NA	TRBJ1-1	TRBV9	TGTGCCAGCAGCGTAGAGTCAGGGGCGCCGTACACTGAAGCTTTCTTT	CASSVESGAPYTEAFF
NA	NA	TRBJ1-3	TRBV9	TGTGCCAGCAGGGCAGACTCTGGAAACACCATATATTTT	CASRADSGNTIYF
NA	TRBD2	TRBJ2-3	TRBV7-9	TGTGCCAGCAGCTGGGGACTAGCGGGGGGGCCTTCCGGCACAGATACGCAGTATTTT	CASSWGLAGGPSGTDTQYF
NA	NA	TRBJ1-6	TRBV2	TGTGCCAGCAGTGAAGCGTCAGGCCAGTATTCACCCCTCCACTTT	CASSEASGQYSPLHF
NA	TRBD1	TRBJ1-5	TRBV7-2	TGTGCCAGCAGCTTCGGACAGGCGGGTAATCAGCCCCAGCATTTT	CASSFGQAGNQPQHF
many	TRBD1	TRBJ2-3	TRBV6-4	TGTGCCAGCAGTGACGGGACAGGCACAGATACGCAGTATTTT	CASSDGTGTDTQYF
NA	NA	TRBJ2-7	TRBV11-3	TGTGCCAGCAGCTTGAAGAACAGACACTACGAGCAGTACTTC	CASSLKNRHYEQYF
NA	NA	TRBJ1-2	TRBV19	TGTGCCAGTAATTCAGGGTCCGTGGGCTACACCTTC	CASNSGSVGYTF
NA	NA	TRBJ2-7	TRBV5-1	TGCGCCAGCAGCTTGGCTTCAGGGATCTACGAGCAGTACTTC	CASSLASGIYEQYF
few	NA	TRBJ1-1	TRBV12-3/TRBV12-4	TGTGCCAGCAGTTTTGACAGGAACACTGAAGCTTTCTTT	CASSFDRNTEAFF
NA	TRBD1	TRBJ1-2	TRBV11-2	TGTGCCAGCAGCCCGCGACAGGGGTCTAACTATGGCTACACCTTC	CASSPRQGSNYGYTF
NA	TRBD1	TRBJ1-2	TRBV7-2	TGTGCCAGCAGCACAAGGACAGGGCTTAGCTATGGCTACACCTTC	CASSTRTGLSYGYTF
NA	TRBD1	TRBJ1-1	TRBV5-1	TGCGCCAGCAGCTTGGGACAGGGTAGCGAAGCTTTCTTT	CASSLGQGSEAFF
few	NA	TRBJ1-2	TRBV21-1	TGTGCCAGCAGTCCTGCGGGGGGGGAGGTCTATGGCTACACCTTC	CASSPAGGEVYGYTF
NA	TRBD2	TRBJ2-1	TRBV4-1	TGCGCCAGCAGCCTTAGGACTAGCGGGGGGGCAAGACTGAGCTCCTACAATGAGCAGTTCTTC	CASSLRTSGGARLSSYNEQFF
NA	TRBD1	TRBJ1-1	TRBV3-1/TRBV3-2	TGTGCCAGCAGGGGAAGGGACAGGGGGAGAAACACTGAAGCTTTCTTT	CASRGRDRGRNTEAFF
NA	NA	TRBJ2-1	TRBV9	TGTGCCAGCAGCGTAGAACCTACCCTCTACAATGAGCAGTTCTTC	CASSVEPTLYNEQFF
NA	NA	TRBJ2-3	TRBV4-3	TGCGCCAGCAGCCAAGATGCGGTAGCGCGCACAGATACGCAGTATTTT	CASSQDAVARTDTQYF
NA	NA	TRBJ1-2	TRBV6-1	TGTGCCAGCAGTGAAAGGGCAGGGTATTATGGCTACACCTTC	CASSERAGYYGYTF
NA	TRBD1	TRBJ1-1	TRBV19	TGTGCCAGTAGTTCAAGACAGGGGGCTCGTGAAGCTTTCTTT	CASSSRQGAREAFF
NA	NA	TRBJ1-2	TRBV15	TGTGCCACCAGCAGAGATATTGGAGGGGAAGGCTACACCTTC	CATSRDIGGEGYTF
NA	NA	TRBJ1-3	TRBV30	TGTGCCTGGAGTTCTGGAGGGGCTGGAAACACCATATATTTT	CAWSSGGAGNTIYF